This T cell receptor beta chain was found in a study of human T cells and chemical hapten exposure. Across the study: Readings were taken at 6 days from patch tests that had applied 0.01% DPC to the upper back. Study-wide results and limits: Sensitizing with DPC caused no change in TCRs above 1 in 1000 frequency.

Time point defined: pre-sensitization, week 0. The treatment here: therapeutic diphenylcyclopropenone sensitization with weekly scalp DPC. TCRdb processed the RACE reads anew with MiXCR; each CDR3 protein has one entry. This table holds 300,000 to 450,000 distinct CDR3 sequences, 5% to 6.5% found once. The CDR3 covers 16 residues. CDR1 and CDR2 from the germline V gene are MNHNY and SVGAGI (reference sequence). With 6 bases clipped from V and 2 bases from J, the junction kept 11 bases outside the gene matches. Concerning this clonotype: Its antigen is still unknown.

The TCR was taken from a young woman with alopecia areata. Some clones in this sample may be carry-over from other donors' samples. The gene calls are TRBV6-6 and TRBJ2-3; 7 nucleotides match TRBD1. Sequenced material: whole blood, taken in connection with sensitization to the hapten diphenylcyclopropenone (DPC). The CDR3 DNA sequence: TGTGCCAGCAGATCCCAAATCGACAGGGCCACAGATACGCAGTATTTT. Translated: CASRSQIDRATDTQYF.